This TCR beta chain was identified during a study of OX40 agonist ivuxolimab in advanced cancers. As for the study in general: Partial responses were recorded for three patients, including one with hepatocellular carcinoma and two with cutaneous melanoma.

The assay was immunoSEQ multiplex PCR, and TCRdb's table has in-frame clones only and misses some. Of about 93,000 clones in the sample, around nine tenths are singletons; the top ten hold around 2.5%. On this clone: Antigen specificity is unknown.

Overall study results and limits: Doses of 0.1 to 3.0 mg/kg were accompanied by clonal expansion of CD4+ and CD8+ blood T cells by week 6.

Germline V gene lookup returns CDR1 KGHSH and CDR2 LQKENI. The CDR3 contains 15 residues. The V end was cut by 6 bases, the J end by 5 bases, with 17 bases between. This chain joins TRBV18 and TRBJ1-5; weak D call: TRBD1 (6 bases). The sample was CD4+ or CD8+ T cells sorted from blood, taken in a trial of the OX40 agonist ivuxolimab. The sequence was collected from an adult with an advanced solid tumor such as melanoma, head and neck, liver or kidney cancer. The CDR3 sequence: CASSINRQVDQPQHF. The CDR3 DNA is TGTGCCAGCTCGATAAATAGACAGGTTGATCAGCCCCAGCATTTT.